Listed below are T cell receptor beta chains from one sample, sequenced in a study of blood T cell repertoires in COVID-19. Only in-frame clones appear in the TCRdb table, and some are missing; sequencing was by immunoSEQ multiplex PCR. The profile covers 200,000 to 300,000 clones, with about 87% appearing a single time and about 5% taken by the ten largest. Material: peripheral blood. The receptor set was obtained from a woman aged 55-70 years with COVID-19, enrolled during active disease. CDR3s include the opening cysteine and the closing phenylalanine or tryptophan. Fields, in order: D gene, V gene, J gene, clone size, CDR3 protein, CDR3 DNA. The D gene is left open where the match is weak. Where a row states a size, it is once, few, many or the class of an expanded clone; other rows omit it.

>-|TRBV28|TRBJ1-3|once
CASSFERTRAGSSGNTIYF
TGTGCCAGCAGTTTTGAGAGGACTAGGGCCGGGAGCTCTGGAAACACCATATATTTT
>TRBD1|TRBV3-1/TRBV3-2|TRBJ1-2|-
CASSPGGYFRGYTF
TGTGCCAGCAGCCCAGGGGGCTATTTTCGGGGCTACACCTTC
>-|TRBV9|TRBJ2-4|-
CASSVADTRFGANIQYF
TGTGCCAGCAGCGTTGCGGACACCAGGTTTGGGGCAAACATTCAGTACTTC
>TRBD1|TRBV28|TRBJ2-1|-
CASSLLQGAAEQFF
TGTGCCAGCAGCCTTTTGCAGGGGGCCGCTGAGCAGTTCTTC
>-|TRBV30|TRBJ1-4|-
CAWSIFRRGSEKLFF
TGTGCCTGGAGTATTTTTCGTCGGGGAAGTGAAAAACTGTTTTTT
>TRBD1|TRBV27|TRBJ1-1|-
CASSPRTGLNTEAFF
TGTGCCAGCAGTCCACGGACAGGGTTGAACACTGAAGCTTTCTTT
>TRBD2|TRBV6-6|TRBJ2-7|-
CASSPQASGISYEQYF
TGTGCCAGCAGTCCCCAGGCTAGCGGGATATCCTACGAGCAGTACTTC
>TRBD1|TRBV6-1|TRBJ2-2|-
CASSGPGGTGFPGELFF
TGTGCCAGCAGTGGGCCGGGCGGGACAGGGTTTCCCGGGGAGCTGTTTTTT
>-|TRBV5-4|TRBJ2-1|-
CASSSIWRGTYNEQFF
TGTGCCAGCAGCTCAATATGGCGGGGCACCTACAATGAGCAGTTCTTC
>TRBD2|TRBV5-1|TRBJ2-3|-
CASSSWAGGGTDTQYF
TGCGCCAGCAGTAGTTGGGCGGGAGGAGGCACAGATACGCAGTATTTT
>TRBD1|TRBV15|TRBJ2-1|-
CATSDRGSYNEQFF
TGTGCCACCAGCGACAGGGGGTCCTACAATGAGCAGTTCTTC
>-|TRBV4-1|TRBJ2-2|-
CASSHTGTGGGNTGELFF
TGCGCCAGCAGCCACACAGGGACAGGCGGGGGCAACACCGGGGAGCTGTTTTTT
>-|TRBV15|TRBJ1-2|-
CATSRAENVYGYTF
TGTGCCACCAGCAGAGCAGAAAACGTCTATGGCTACACCTTC
>TRBD2|TRBV7-6|TRBJ2-1|-
CASSLGPSGRDYNEQFF
TGTGCCAGCAGCTTAGGCCCTAGCGGGAGGGATTACAATGAGCAGTTCTTC
>-|TRBV5-1|TRBJ2-1|-
CASSFRGGHNEQFF
TGCGCCAGCAGCTTTAGGGGGGGTCACAATGAGCAGTTCTTC
>-|TRBV6-5|TRBJ2-2|-
CASRRGNTGELFF
TGTGCCAGCAGACGGGGGAACACCGGGGAGCTGTTTTTT
>-|TRBV19|TRBJ1-1|few
CASSQPGHRRRYTEAFF
TGTGCCAGTAGTCAACCGGGACACCGTCGGAGGTACACTGAAGCTTTCTTT
>TRBD1|TRBV6-5|TRBJ1-6|-
CASSPGTGVSPLHF
TGTGCCAGCAGCCCCGGGACAGGGGTATCACCCCTCCACTTT
>TRBD2|TRBV7-6|TRBJ2-1|-
CASSWPVGRAGGWNEQFF
TGTGCCAGCAGCTGGCCCGTGGGCCGGGCGGGAGGTTGGAATGAGCAGTTCTTC
>-|TRBV2|TRBJ2-1|-
CASSEPGTPGRNNEQFF
TGTGCCAGCAGTGAGCCCGGGACTCCTGGAAGAAACAATGAGCAGTTCTTC
>-|TRBV28|TRBJ2-2|few
CASSRRGQLNTGELFF
TGTGCCAGCAGTCGGAGAGGGCAGCTGAACACCGGGGAGCTGTTTTTT
>-|TRBV5-6|TRBJ2-2|-
CASRQSGGETGELFF
TGTGCCAGCCGCCAGTCCGGGGGAGAGACCGGGGAGCTGTTTTTT
>-|TRBV6-5|TRBJ1-2|-
CASSFRTSGSYGYTF
TGTGCCAGCAGTTTCCGCACGTCAGGGTCCTATGGCTACACCTTC
>-|TRBV19|TRBJ1-5|-
CASSAGGARTNQPQHF
TGTGCCAGTAGTGCCGGGGGGGCTAGGACTAATCAGCCCCAGCATTTT
>-|TRBV6-5|TRBJ1-5|-
CASSRDSNQPQHF
TGTGCCAGCTCCAGGGATAGCAATCAGCCCCAGCATTTT
>TRBD2|TRBV7-2|TRBJ2-3|-
CASRRPGLAGPDTQYF
TGTGCCAGCAGACGCCCGGGACTAGCGGGCCCAGATACGCAGTATTTT
>-|TRBV7-9|TRBJ2-3|-
CASSRDTSTDTQYF
TGTGCCAGCAGCCGGGACACCTCCACAGATACGCAGTATTTT
>-|TRBV6-6|TRBJ2-1|-
CASRVGPGPDEQFF
TGTGCCAGCCGGGTTGGCCCTGGCCCCGATGAGCAGTTCTTC
>TRBD1|TRBV7-9|TRBJ1-4|-
CASSLGRTGGEKLFF
TGTGCCAGCAGCTTAGGCCGGACAGGGGGCGAAAAACTGTTTTTT